Listed here are 32 T cell receptor beta chains from one sample, sequenced in a study of OX40 agonist ivuxolimab in advanced cancers. Here immunoSEQ multiplex PCR was the method, and the copy in TCRdb shows in-frame clones only, minus some. The repertoire holds some 50,000 clones, with about 88% as singletons. The input for sequencing was CD4+ or CD8+ T cells sorted from blood, taken in a trial of the OX40 agonist ivuxolimab. The receptors were sampled from an adult with an advanced solid tumor such as melanoma, head and neck, liver or kidney cancer.

This chain links TRBV7-8 with TRBJ1-6; no definite D call. The CDR3 is 15 amino acids. Germline CDR1 is SGHVS and CDR2 is FQNEAQ. Trimming pared 4 bases from V and 5 bases from J, leaving 12 bases between. The CDR3 nucleotides read TGTGCCAGCAGCTCGCGACCGACGGATAATTCACCCCTCCACTTT. This translates into CASSSRPTDNSPLHF.

The V gene is TRBV7-6, the J gene TRBJ1-1, with 8 bases lining up with TRBD1. Germline V lookup: CDR1 SGHVS, CDR2 FNYEAQ. The trim removed 1 base at V and 3 bases at J, leaving 7 bases unmatched. The CDR3 has 16 amino acids. The CDR3 DNA follows: TGTGCCAGCAGCTTAGTTACAGGGGGAACGGACACTGAAGCTTTCTTT. Its translation is CASSLVTGGTDTEAFF.

About this clone itself: The identical CDR3 is also encoded by other nucleotide sequences in the sample. This chain joins TRBV4-1 and TRBJ2-5; TRBD2 matches 11 bases. The J segment lost 3 bases and the V segment lost 4 bases, leaving 1 base of the junction unmatched. This CDR3 has 14 residues. CDR1 is MGHRA and CDR2 is YSYEKL in the germline V gene. DNA of the CDR3: TGCGCCAGCAGCCTAGCGGGAGGGGAAGAGACCCAGTACTTC. It is translated as CASSLAGGEETQYF.

The chain links TRBV7-9 to TRBJ2-7; D uncertain. The CDR3 length is 16 residues. CDR1 SEHNR and CDR2 FQNEAQ come from the germline V gene (reference sequence). The V gene lost 1 base and the J gene lost 0 bases, with 13 bases spanning the gap. The CDR3 sequence is CASSLDVSRSSYEQYF. In DNA, the CDR3 is TGTGCCAGCAGCTTAGACGTCTCTCGGAGCTCCTACGAGCAGTACTTC.

This clone is judged medium-sized. This chain uses TRBV4-1 with TRBJ2-7; no clear D gene. CDR1 MGHRA and CDR2 YSYEKL come from the germline V gene. The CDR3 totals 14 residues. V lost 6 bases, J lost 0 bases, and 12 bases lay in between. CDR3 region: CASSLGIGSYEQYF. DNA for the CDR3: TGCGCCAGCAGTCTAGGCATAGGCTCCTACGAGCAGTACTTC.

The rearrangement uses TRBV7-9 and TRBJ1-1; TRBD1 is a possible D gene (5 bases). Trimming took off 5 bases at V and 0 bases at J, with 10 bases between the two ends. CDR3 length equals 14 residues. The germline V gene encodes CDR1 SEHNR and CDR2 FQNEAQ (reference sequence). In DNA, the CDR3 is TGTGCCAGCAGCCGAGGGGCTATGAACACTGAAGCTTTCTTT. This gives the protein CASSRGAMNTEAFF.

This chain uses TRBV6-5 with TRBJ2-3, with D unresolved. Germline assignment: CDR1 MNHEY and CDR2 SVGAGI. The CDR3 length is 15 residues. Trimming shortened V by 0 bases and J by 4 bases, and 11 bases separated the two germline ends. The CDR3 loop reads CASSYSTLGADTQYF. The CDR3 coding sequence is TGTGCCAGCAGTTACTCGACGTTGGGCGCAGATACGCAGTATTTT.

The rearrangement uses TRBV19 and TRBJ1-1; D remains unclear. This CDR3 region has 14 residues. Germline V CDR1 and CDR2: LNHDA, SQIVND (reference sequence). Trimming removed 3 bases at V and 3 bases at J, with 11 bases between. CDR3 sequence (DNA): TGTGCCAGTAGTATGGAGACCTTCTACACTGAAGCTTTCTTT. It specifies CASSMETFYTEAFF.

The chain joins TRBV9 to TRBJ1-1; 8 bases map to TRBD1. The V gene's germline CDR1 is SGDLS and CDR2 YYNGEE. The CDR3 spans 13 residues. V dropped 2 bases and J dropped 7; count of bases not matched to a gene: 4. CDR3 protein: CASSVDRAGEAFF. Written as DNA, the CDR3 is TGTGCCAGCAGCGTGGACAGGGCCGGTGAAGCTTTCTTT.

This chain connects TRBV9 to TRBJ2-3, with 8 positions matching TRBD2. The germline V gene has CDR1 SGDLS and CDR2 YYNGEE. The CDR3 loop spans 17 amino acids. The J segment lost 1 base and the V segment lost 4 bases, leaving 11 bases of the junction unmatched. CDR3 in DNA: TGTGCCAGCAGCCCCCGATCCGGGACTAGGGGCACAGATACGCAGTATTTT. It codes for CASSPRSGTRGTDTQYF.

This clone is a singleton in its sample. The genes are TRBV11-2 and TRBJ2-7, with unresolved D. This CDR3 is built from 12 residues. In germline, CDR1 is SGHAT, CDR2 FQNNGV. V lost 0 bases, J lost 5 bases, and 5 bases lay in between. The CDR3 here is CASSLDSHEQYF. Here the CDR3 DNA reads TGTGCCAGCAGCTTAGATTCCCACGAGCAGTACTTC.

The chain is built from TRBV27 and TRBJ2-7; 10 bases are shared with TRBD2. Germline V gene sequence: CDR1 MNHEY, CDR2 SMNVEV (reference sequence). J gave up 5 bases and V 6 bases, and 4 bases lay outside the gene matches. The CDR3 extends over 13 amino acids. The CDR3 bases are TGTGCCAGCAGCCGGAGCGGGGGGGACGAGCAGTACTTC. Its protein product is CASSRSGGDEQYF.

The chain combines TRBV7-9 with TRBJ1-1, with 10 bases matching TRBD1. Looked up from germline, CDR1 is SEHNR and CDR2 is FQNEAQ (reference sequence). J was trimmed by 5 bases and V by 6 bases; bases with no gene match: 3. This CDR3 has 13 amino acids. The CDR3 protein is CASRTGGRTEAFF. Here the CDR3 DNA reads TGTGCCAGCAGGACAGGGGGCCGGACTGAAGCTTTCTTT.

This chain joins TRBV7-2 and TRBJ2-7; D remains unclear. This CDR3 contains 15 residues. CDR1 and CDR2 (germline): SGHTA, FQGNSA. V was pared by 1 base and J by 3 bases, with 13 bases between. CDR3 in amino acids: CASSLDDPLLYEQYF. The CDR3 DNA is TGTGCCAGCAGCTTAGATGATCCCCTCCTCTACGAGCAGTACTTC.

The genes are TRBV9 and TRBJ1-3; TRBD1 matches at 10 bases. CDR1 and CDR2 from the germline V gene are SGDLS and YYNGEE. CDR3 length: 15 amino acids. The V gene end was trimmed by 5 bases and the J gene end by 2 bases; junction bases not matched to a gene: 4. The CDR3 sequence is CASSPTGGPGNTIYF. CDR3 in DNA: TGTGCCAGCAGTCCGACAGGGGGCCCTGGAAACACCATATATTTT.

The rearrangement joins TRBV2 to TRBJ1-1; unclear D gene. V was cut by 5 bases and J by 6 bases, with 13 bases left in between. CDR3 size: 13 residues. Germline CDR1 reads SNHLY; CDR2 reads FYNNEI. This CDR3 reads CASSWILGAEAFF. CDR3 bases: TGTGCCAGCAGTTGGATACTCGGGGCTGAAGCTTTCTTT.

The chain is built from TRBV30 and TRBJ1-2, with TRBD1 as a possible D gene (6 bases). The CDR3 has 14 amino acids. Per the germline V gene, CDR1 is GTSNPN and CDR2 is SVGIG (reference sequence). V gave up 5 bases and J gave up 5 bases, with 18 bases separating them. Written as DNA, the CDR3 is TGTGCCTGGGCGGGGGCTGGCGTGGGATATGGCTACACCTTC. This gives the protein CAWAGAGVGYGYTF.

The genes are TRBV2 and TRBJ2-6; D perhaps matches TRBD2 (6 bases). V shed 7 bases and J shed 4 bases, with 11 bases lying between them. CDR3 length: 14 residues. In germline, CDR1 is SNHLY, CDR2 FYNNEI. CDR3 bases: TGTGCCAGCAAAATCGGAGGGGGGGCCAACGTCCTGACTTTC. Translating it yields CASKIGGGANVLTF.

The chain employs TRBV7-8 and TRBJ2-7, with D possibly called TRBD1 or TRBD2 (6 bases each). Germline loops: CDR1 SGHVS, CDR2 FQNEAQ. The V end was cut by 1 base, the J end by 5 bases, with 21 bases between. CDR3 length equals 17 residues. DNA for the CDR3: TGTGCCAGCAGCTTAGGTACCCTAGGGGGGAGTCTGCACGAGCAGTACTTC. The encoded protein is CASSLGTLGGSLHEQYF.

This chain connects TRBV7-8 to TRBJ2-7, with 7 bases fitting TRBD1. Trimming cost V 2 bases and J 0 bases; bases outside gene matches: 13. CDR1 and CDR2 from the germline V gene are SGHVS and FQNEAQ. This CDR3 is 18 amino acids long. The DNA for the CDR3 is TGTGCCAGCAGCTTAAGGGGGACAGCCCCCATCTCCTCCTACGAGCAGTACTTC. This translates into CASSLRGTAPISSYEQYF. The complete variable domain, with remaining parts taken from reference TRBV7-8 and TRBJ2-7, reads GAGVSQSPRYKVAKRGQDVALRCDPISGHVSLFWYQQALGQGPEFLTYFQNEAQLDKSGLPSDRFFAERPEGSVSTLKIQRTQQEDSAVYLCASSLRGTAPISSYEQYFGPGTRLTVT.

The gene calls are TRBV19 and TRBJ2-1; 11 nucleotides align to TRBD2. The CDR3 covers 15 residues. The germline CDR1 and CDR2 sequences are LNHDA and SQIVND (reference sequence). V shed 4 bases and J 4 bases; nucleotides not matched to a gene: 3. CDR3 sequence reads: CASSTGLADYNEQFF. The CDR3 coding sequence is TGTGCCAGTAGTACGGGACTAGCGGATTACAATGAGCAGTTCTTC. The whole variable domain, filled in from reference TRBV19 and TRBJ2-1, reads DGGITQSPKYLFRKEGQNVTLSCEQNLNHDAMYWYRQDPGQGLRLIYYSQIVNDFQKGDIAEGYSVSREKKESFPLTVTSAQKNPTAFYLCASSTGLADYNEQFFGPGTRLTVL.

Worth noting for this clone: One end of the junction is discordant with germline, which a read error may explain. V usage is TRBV7-9 and J usage is TRBJ2-7; 8 bases agree with TRBD1. The CDR3 totals 16 residues. In germline, CDR1 is SEHNR, CDR2 FQNEAQ (reference sequence). This CDR3 reads CASSHSATGESYEQYF. The CDR3 nucleotides read TGCGCCAGCAGCCATAGCGCGACAGGGGAATCCTACGAGCAGTACTTC.

This chain connects TRBV19 to TRBJ2-1; 9 bases fit TRBD2. CDR1 and CDR2 from the germline V gene are LNHDA and SQIVND (reference sequence). CDR3 length: 17 residues. Losses at the gene ends were 2 bases for V and 6 bases for J; bases not matched to a gene: 11. CDR3 in amino acids: CASSIMSAGGRGNEQFF. The CDR3 DNA reads as TGTGCCAGTAGTATAATGTCGGCGGGAGGGCGGGGCAATGAGCAGTTCTTC.

This chain joins TRBV30 and TRBJ2-1; 12 bases line up with TRBD2. There are 15 residues in the CDR3. Trimming cost V 0 bases and J 13 bases; bases outside gene matches: 10. Germline lookup yields CDR1 GTSNPN and CDR2 SVGIG (reference sequence). For the CDR3, the DNA is TGTGCCTGGAGTGTGGCTAGCGGGGGGGCGTTGGGACAGTTCTTC. This gives the protein CAWSVASGGALGQFF.

The chain employs TRBV5-1 and TRBJ2-7; 8 bases are shared with TRBD2. The CDR3 is 15 amino acids. Germline lookup yields CDR1 SGHRS and CDR2 YFSETQ. J was trimmed by 0 bases and V by 6 bases; bases with no gene match: 8. The CDR3 DNA sequence: TGCGCCAGCACGGGTCCCGGGACTAGCTCCTACGAGCAGTACTTC. Protein product: CASTGPGTSSYEQYF.

The V and J genes are TRBV19 and TRBJ2-2; TRBD2 aligns across 13 bases. The junction had 9 bases not matched to a gene; V was cut back by 8 bases and J by 9 bases. Germline lookup yields CDR1 LNHDA and CDR2 SQIVND (reference sequence). This CDR3 contains 15 residues. CDR3 DNA: TGTGCCAGTTCGCCACTAGCGGGGGGGCTAAGGGAGCTGTTTTTT. It codes for CASSPLAGGLRELFF.

V gene TRBV19 combines with J gene TRBJ1-1; tentatively, D is TRBD1 (5 bases). Germline V gene sequence: CDR1 LNHDA, CDR2 SQIVND (reference sequence). V lost 9 bases and J lost 8, with 13 bases in between. The CDR3 length is 11 residues. The CDR3 protein is CASSSGAEAFF. The CDR3 DNA reads TGTGCCAGCAGTTCCGGGGCCGAAGCTTTCTTT.

V and J are TRBV4-1 and TRBJ1-2; the match to TRBD1 covers 10 bases. Germline V gives CDR1 MGHRA, CDR2 YSYEKL. Trimming removed 0 bases from V and 4 bases from J; junction bases left unmatched: 5. The CDR3 has 16 residues. This CDR3 is CASSQDRGQGGYGYTF. CDR3 coding DNA: TGCGCCAGCAGCCAAGATCGCGGACAGGGGGGCTATGGCTACACCTTC.

This clone appeared a single time. A far larger clone is one nucleotide away, so this likely arose from a read error. This rearrangement joins TRBV5-1 to TRBJ2-1; D remains unclear. This CDR3 spans 11 amino acids. Trimming cost V 4 bases and J 3 bases, with 2 bases left between them. Germline V gives CDR1 SGHRS, CDR2 YFSETQ. The CDR3 loop is CASSDYNEQFF. CDR3 DNA sequence: TGCGCCAGCAGCGACTACAATGAGCAGTTCTTC.

The V call is TRBV5-6, the J call TRBJ2-5, with D perhaps matching TRBD2 (5 bases). From germline, CDR1 is SGHDT and CDR2 YYEEEE. V was clipped by 2 bases and J by 0 bases, with 14 bases between them. CDR3 size: 16 residues. The CDR3: CASSLSGSRYQETQYF. The CDR3 coding sequence is TGTGCCAGCAGCTTATCGGGGAGCAGGTACCAAGAGACCCAGTACTTC.

The chain joins TRBV15 to TRBJ2-3; 9 nucleotides align to TRBD2. The length of the CDR3 is 16 residues. Per the germline V gene, CDR1 is LNHNV and CDR2 is YYDKDF (reference sequence). The V gene end was trimmed by 4 bases and the J gene end by 5 bases; junction bases not matched to a gene: 10. In DNA, the CDR3 is TGTGCCACCAGCACCAGGGAGCGGGGGGCTGAAGATACGCAGTATTTT. As protein: CATSTRERGAEDTQYF. Full variable domain (rest looked up from reference TRBV15 and TRBJ2-3): DAMVIQNPRYQVTQFGKPVTLSCSQTLNHNVMYWYQQKSSQAPKLLFHYYDKDFNNEADTPDNFQSRRPNTSFCFLDIRSPGLGDTAMYLCATSTRERGAEDTQYFGPGTRLTVL.

The genes are TRBV5-4 and TRBJ2-3; no clear D gene. V was clipped by 3 bases and J by 2 bases, with 4 bases between them. The CDR3 consists of 12 residues. Germline assignment: CDR1 SGHNT and CDR2 YYREEE (reference sequence). The CDR3 nucleotides are TGTGCCAGCAGCTATTACACAGATACGCAGTATTTT. It codes for CASSYYTDTQYF.